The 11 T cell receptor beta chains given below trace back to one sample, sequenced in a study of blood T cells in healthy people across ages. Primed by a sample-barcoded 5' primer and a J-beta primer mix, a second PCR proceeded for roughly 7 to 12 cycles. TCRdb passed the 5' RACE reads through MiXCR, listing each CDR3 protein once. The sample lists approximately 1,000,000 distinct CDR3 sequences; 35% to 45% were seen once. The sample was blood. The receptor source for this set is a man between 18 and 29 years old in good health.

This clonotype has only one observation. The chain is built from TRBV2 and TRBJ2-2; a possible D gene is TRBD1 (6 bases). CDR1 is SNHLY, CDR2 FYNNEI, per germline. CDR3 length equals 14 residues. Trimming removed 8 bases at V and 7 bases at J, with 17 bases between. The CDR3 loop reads CASSLTGTIGELFF. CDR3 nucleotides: TGTGCCAGCTCCTTAACAGGGACGATCGGGGAGCTGTTTTTT.

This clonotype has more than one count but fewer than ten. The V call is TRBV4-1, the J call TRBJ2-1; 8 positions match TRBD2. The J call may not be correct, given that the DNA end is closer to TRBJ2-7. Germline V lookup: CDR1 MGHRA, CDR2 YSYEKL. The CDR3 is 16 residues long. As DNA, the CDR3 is TGCGCCAGCAGCCTTTCCACCCGGGGGGGCTACAATGAGCAGTACTTC. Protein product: CASSLSTRGGYNEQYF.

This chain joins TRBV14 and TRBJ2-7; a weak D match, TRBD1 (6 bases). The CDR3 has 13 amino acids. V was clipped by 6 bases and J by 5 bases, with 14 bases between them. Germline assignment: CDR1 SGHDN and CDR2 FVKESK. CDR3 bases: TGTGCCAGCAGTCCAGGGGTAAGGCACGAGCAGTACTTC. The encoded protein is CASSPGVRHEQYF.

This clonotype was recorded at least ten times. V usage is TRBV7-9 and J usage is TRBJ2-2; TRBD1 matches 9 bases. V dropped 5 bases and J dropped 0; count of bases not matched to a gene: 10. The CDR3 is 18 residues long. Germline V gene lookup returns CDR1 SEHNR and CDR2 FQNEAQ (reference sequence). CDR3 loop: CASSNSPTGGPNTGELFF. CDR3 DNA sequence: TGTGCCAGCAGCAACTCACCTACAGGGGGCCCGAACACCGGGGAGCTGTTTTTT.

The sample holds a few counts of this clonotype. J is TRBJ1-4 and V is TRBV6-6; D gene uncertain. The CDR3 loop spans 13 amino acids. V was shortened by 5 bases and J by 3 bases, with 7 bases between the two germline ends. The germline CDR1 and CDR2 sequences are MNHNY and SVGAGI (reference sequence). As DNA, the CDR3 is TGTGCCAGCAGTCGGCGACCTAATGAAAAACTGTTTTTT. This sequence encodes CASSRRPNEKLFF.

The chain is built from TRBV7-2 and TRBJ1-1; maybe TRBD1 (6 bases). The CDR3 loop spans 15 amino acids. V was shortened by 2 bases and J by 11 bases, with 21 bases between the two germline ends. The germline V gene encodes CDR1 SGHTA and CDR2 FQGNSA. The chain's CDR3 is CASSLLKVGGSRAFF. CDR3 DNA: TGTGCCAGCAGCTTATTGAAGGTGGGGGGCAGCCGGGCTTTCTTT.

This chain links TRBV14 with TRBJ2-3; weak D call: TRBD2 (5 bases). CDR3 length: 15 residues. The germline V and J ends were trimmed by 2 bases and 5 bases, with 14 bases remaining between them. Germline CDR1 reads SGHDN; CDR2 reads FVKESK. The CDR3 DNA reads TGTGCCAGCAGCCAAACCTTGGGAGTAGGAGATACGCAGTATTTT. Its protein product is CASSQTLGVGDTQYF.

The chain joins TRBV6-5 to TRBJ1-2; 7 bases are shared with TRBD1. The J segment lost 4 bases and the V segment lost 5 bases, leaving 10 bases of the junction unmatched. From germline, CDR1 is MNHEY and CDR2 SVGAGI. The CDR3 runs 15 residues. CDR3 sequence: CASSPQGRPFYGYTF. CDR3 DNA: TGTGCCAGCAGTCCACAGGGGAGGCCTTTCTATGGCTACACCTTC.

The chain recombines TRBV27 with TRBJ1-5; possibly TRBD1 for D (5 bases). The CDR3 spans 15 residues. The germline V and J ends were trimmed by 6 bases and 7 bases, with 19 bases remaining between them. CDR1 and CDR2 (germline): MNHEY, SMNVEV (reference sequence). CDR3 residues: CASSRGHPAGQPQHF. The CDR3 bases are TGTGCCAGCAGCCGAGGACACCCGGCGGGGCAGCCCCAGCATTTT.

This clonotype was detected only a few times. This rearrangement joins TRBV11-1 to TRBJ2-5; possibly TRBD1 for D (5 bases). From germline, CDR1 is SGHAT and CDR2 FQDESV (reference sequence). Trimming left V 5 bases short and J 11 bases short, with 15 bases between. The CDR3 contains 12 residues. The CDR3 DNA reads TGTGCCAGCAGCCCCGACAGCAATGAGCAGTACTTC. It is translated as CASSPDSNEQYF. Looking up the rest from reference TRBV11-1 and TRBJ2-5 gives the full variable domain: EAEVAQSPRYKITEKSQAVAFWCDPISGHATLYWYRQILGQGPELLVQFQDESVVDDSQLPKDRFSAERLKGVDSTLKIQPAELGDSAMYLCASSPDSNEQYFGPGTRLLVL.

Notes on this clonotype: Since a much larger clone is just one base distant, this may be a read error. The DNA for the CDR3 is TGTGCCAGCAGCGCGACAGGTCGCAGCAATCAGCCCCGGCATTTT. This gives the protein CASSATGRSNQPRHF. The chain joins TRBV7-2 to TRBJ1-5; weak D call: TRBD1 (6 bases). CDR3 length: 15 residues. Germline V gene lookup returns CDR1 SGHTA and CDR2 FQGNSA.